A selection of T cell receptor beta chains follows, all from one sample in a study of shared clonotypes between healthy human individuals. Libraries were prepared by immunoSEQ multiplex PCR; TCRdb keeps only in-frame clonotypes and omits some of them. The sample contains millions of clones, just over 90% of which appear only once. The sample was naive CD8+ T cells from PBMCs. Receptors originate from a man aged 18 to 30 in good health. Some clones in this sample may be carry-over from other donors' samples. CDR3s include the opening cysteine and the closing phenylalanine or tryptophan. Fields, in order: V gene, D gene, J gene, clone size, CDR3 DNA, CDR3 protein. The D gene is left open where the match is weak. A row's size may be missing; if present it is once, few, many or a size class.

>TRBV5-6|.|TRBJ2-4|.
TGTGCCAGCAGCTTGGCCGGGGGGCAGAGAGCCAAAAACATTCAGTACTTC
CASSLAGGQRAKNIQYF
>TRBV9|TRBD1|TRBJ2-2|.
TGTGCCAGCAGCGCCCACCGGTTGAAGACAGGGGGCTCCGGGGAGCTGTTTTTT
CASSAHRLKTGGSGELFF
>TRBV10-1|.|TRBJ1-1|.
TGCGCCAGCAGTGAGGGAGTAGGGCAGAACACTGAAGCTTTCTTT
CASSEGVGQNTEAFF
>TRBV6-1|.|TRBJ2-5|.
TGTGCCAGCAGTGAAGGTCCCCAAGAGACCCAGTACTTC
CASSEGPQETQYF
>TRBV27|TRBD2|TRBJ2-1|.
TGTGCCAGCAGTTCCCTAGCGGGAGGGACTGAGCAGTTCTTC
CASSSLAGGTEQFF
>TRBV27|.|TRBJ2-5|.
TGTGCCAGCAGTAACCGGGACAAGTACCAAGAGACCCAGTACTTC
CASSNRDKYQETQYF
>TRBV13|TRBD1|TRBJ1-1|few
TGTGCCAGCAGCGCGGACAGGGATCTCGCTGAAGCTTTCTTT
CASSADRDLAEAFF
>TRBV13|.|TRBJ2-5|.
TGTGCCAGCACCCAAAATCTCCAGGGTGGGGAGACCCAGTACTTC
CASTQNLQGGETQYF
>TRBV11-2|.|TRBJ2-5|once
TGTGCCAGCAGCCCCAGACAGGGAGGGGAGACCCAGTACTTC
CASSPRQGGETQYF
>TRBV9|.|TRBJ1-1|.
TGTGCCAGCAGCCCACGCCCCCGAGTGGACGGTAACACTGAAGCTTTCTTT
CASSPRPRVDGNTEAFF
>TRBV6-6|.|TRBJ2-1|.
TGTGCCAGCAGACAGGTTCTCTACAATGAGCAGTTCTTC
CASRQVLYNEQFF
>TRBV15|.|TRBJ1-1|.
TGTGCCACCAGCGGGGCGAACACTGAAGCTTTCTTT
CATSGANTEAFF
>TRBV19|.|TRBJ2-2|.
TGTGCCAGTAGTATCGAAGCGAACACCGGGGAGCTGTTTTTT
CASSIEANTGELFF
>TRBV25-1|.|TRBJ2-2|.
TGTGCCAGCAGTGAAAAGAGCCGGGCCGGGGAGCTGTTTTTT
CASSEKSRAGELFF
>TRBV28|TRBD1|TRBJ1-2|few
TGTGCCAAACCCAGACAGGGGTCTAACTATGGCTACACCTTC
CAKPRQGSNYGYTF
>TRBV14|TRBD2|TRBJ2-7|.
TGTGCCAGCAGCCTAGTAGCGGGGGACCTCTACGAGCAGTACTTC
CASSLVAGDLYEQYF
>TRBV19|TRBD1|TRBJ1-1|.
TGTGCCAGTAGCCTCTCCGGGACAGGGCTCACTGAAGCTTTCTTT
CASSLSGTGLTEAFF
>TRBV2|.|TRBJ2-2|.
TGTGCCAGCAGGGCTTCGCCAGGAATAAACACCGGGGAGCTGTTTTTT
CASRASPGINTGELFF
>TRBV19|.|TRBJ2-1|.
TGTGCCAGTAGTATTGCGGGGGCGCTCTACAATGAGCAGTTCTTC
CASSIAGALYNEQFF